These 5 T cell receptor beta chains came from one sample sequenced in a study of control samples from healthy donors and cancer patients. TCRdb keeps only in-frame clones here, not all; method: immunoSEQ multiplex PCR. The table records over 200,000 clones, almost 85% of them present only once. Sequences were obtained from PBMCs. The receptors were sampled from a woman aged 55-69 years with lung cancer.

The chain joins TRBV7-9 to TRBJ2-7; 10 bases fit TRBD2. Losses at the gene ends were 4 bases for V and 5 bases for J; bases not matched to a gene: 5. CDR1 is SEHNR, CDR2 FQNEAQ, per germline (reference sequence). CDR3 length: 14 residues. CDR3 in DNA: TGTGCCAGCAGCTCTAGCGGGAGTTTCAACGAGCAGTACTTC. Protein sequence: CASSSSGSFNEQYF.

The genes are TRBV29-1 and TRBJ2-7; 7 bases fit TRBD1. J lost 2 bases, V lost 7 bases, and 8 bases had no gene match. There are 13 residues in the CDR3. Germline assignment: CDR1 SQVTM and CDR2 ANQGSEA. The CDR3 here is CSAVGDRAYEQYF. The CDR3 coding sequence is TGCAGCGCAGTGGGGGACAGAGCCTACGAGCAGTACTTC.

This clone was observed a handful of times. Additional DNA sequences in this sample encode the identical CDR3. The chain recombines TRBV18 with TRBJ2-2; D gene unclear. V was shortened by 3 bases and J by 0 bases, with 8 bases between the two germline ends. There are 15 residues in the CDR3. Germline lookup yields CDR1 KGHSH and CDR2 LQKENI. In DNA form, the CDR3 reads TGTGCCAGCTCACCTTTTAGTTCGAACACCGGGGAGCTGTTTTTT. Its translation is CASSPFSSNTGELFF.

CDR3 in DNA: TGTGCCAGCAGCGTAGTAGGGACACAGGTTGGTGAGCAGTTCTTC. This translates into CASSVVGTQVGEQFF. This chain joins TRBV9 and TRBJ2-1; D may be TRBD1 (6 bases). V gave up 0 bases and J gave up 9 bases, with 16 bases separating them. The CDR3 is 15 residues long. Germline V gives CDR1 SGDLS, CDR2 YYNGEE.

This sequence joins TRBV2 and TRBJ1-4; 8 bases fit TRBD1. V shed 6 bases and J 0 bases; nucleotides not matched to a gene: 3. CDR3 length: 15 amino acids. Germline loops: CDR1 SNHLY, CDR2 FYNNEI. The CDR3 loop is CASRIQGATNEKLFF. Written as DNA, the CDR3 is TGTGCCAGCAGGATACAGGGGGCAACTAATGAAAAACTGTTTTTT.